This TCR beta chain was obtained from a study of PD-1 blockade in classical Hodgkin lymphoma. The CDR3 loop spans 14 amino acids. The germline V gene encodes CDR1 SGHNT and CDR2 YYREEE (reference sequence). Trimming pared 2 bases from V and 5 bases from J, leaving 13 bases between. Study conclusions and caveats: Newly diagnosed patients and complete responders had comparable diversity at baseline. Newly diagnosed patients were said to have less baseline TCR diversity than healthy donors did.

Method: immunoSEQ multiplex PCR; TCRdb's copy keeps in-frame clones and lacks some. The sample records under 60,000 clones, about 73% being singletons. The patients all showed relapse after autologous stem cell transplantation, while their brentuximab vedotin exposure varied. In the case of this clone: Its antigen is as yet unknown.

The sequence derives from a human donor with classical Hodgkin lymphoma. This sequence joins TRBV5-4 and TRBJ1-1, with TRBD1 as a possible D gene (6 bases). The sample here was peripheral blood mononuclear cells (PBMCs), taken at baseline. CDR3: CASSLWGPGTEAFF. DNA of the CDR3: TGTGCCAGCAGCTTATGGGGGCCGGGGACTGAAGCTTTCTTT.